The sequence of this T cell receptor (beta chain) was determined in a study of blood T cell repertoires in COVID-19. For the study at large: Researchers got acute and convalescent COVID-19 samples from the United States, Italy and Spain. PBMCs, B-cell-depleted T cells, or T cells were the source of the cDNA or gDNA that made up the material.

TCRdb's copy holds only in-frame clones and misses some; the assay was immunoSEQ multiplex PCR. The sample lists some 180,000 clones; roughly four fifths were seen once. The germline V gene has CDR1 SGHKS and CDR2 YYEKEE (reference sequence). The V end lost 5 bases, the J end lost 7 bases, and 16 bases lay between the germline ends. CDR3 length equals 14 residues. This receptor was taken from a woman over 75 with acute or convalescent COVID-19. The chain joins TRBV5-5 to TRBJ2-1; possible D gene TRBD2, 5 bases. Sequencing was performed on peripheral blood. The chain's CDR3 is CASSSGLNLNEQFF. The DNA of the CDR3 is TGTGCCAGCAGTTCGGGGTTGAATTTAAATGAGCAGTTCTTC. Supplemented by reference TRBV5-5 and TRBJ2-1, the full variable domain reads DAGVTQSPTHLIKTRGQQVTLRCSPISGHKSVSWYQQVLGQGPQFIFQYYEKEERGRGNFPDRFSARQFPNYSSELNVNALLLGDSALYLCASSSGLNLNEQFFGPGTRLTVL.